These 13 T cell receptor beta chains were sequenced from one sample in a study of molecular identifiers for immune sequencing clone quantification. MiXCR was run by TCRdb on the PCR reads, yielding one entry per CDR3 protein. The sample records 60,000 to 80,000 distinct CDR3 sequences, about 18% being singletons. The sample taken for sequencing was naive CD8+ T cells from blood, with Jurkat cell RNA spiked in. Documented subset: FACS-sorted CD8+CD4-CCR7+CD45RA+ naive T cells. Every receptor here comes from a human donor in good health. Some libraries in this study had Jurkat cell RNA spiked in.

At least ten counts were recorded for this clonotype. The chain employs TRBV7-2 and TRBJ1-5; D is uncertain. The V gene's germline CDR1 is SGHTA and CDR2 FQGNSA. V lost 7 bases and J 2 bases, leaving 9 bases between the germline ends. CDR3 size: 13 residues. The CDR3 nucleotides read TGTGCCAGCACCAACTGGGGCAATCAGCCCCAGCATTTT. Translated, it gives CASTNWGNQPQHF.

This clonotype is a singleton in its sample. This chain uses TRBV5-6 with TRBJ2-7; D uncertain. The CDR3 is made up of 16 amino acids. V lost 0 bases and J lost 1, with 14 bases in between. Germline CDR1 is SGHDT and CDR2 is YYEEEE. The CDR3 sequence is CASSLDLVCSSYEQYF. CDR3 nucleotides: TGTGCCAGCAGCTTGGACTTGGTTTGTAGTTCCTACGAGCAGTACTTC.

This clonotype came up many times. The J gene is TRBJ2-1, the V gene TRBV11-3; D possibly matches TRBD1 or TRBD2 (5 bases each). Germline V gene lookup returns CDR1 SGHNT and CDR2 YENEEA. This CDR3 has 13 residues. The V end was cut by 2 bases, the J end by 9 bases, with 11 bases between. CDR3 bases: TGTGCCAGCAGCTTAACCCCGAGGGGTGAGCAGTTCTTC. This sequence encodes CASSLTPRGEQFF.

This clonotype was counted ten times or more. The chain employs TRBV20-1 and TRBJ2-1, with a tentative D call TRBD2 (6 bases). CDR3 length: 13 residues. V was clipped by 4 bases and J by 6 bases, with 13 bases between them. Germline-derived CDR1 and CDR2 are DFQATT and SNEGSKA (reference sequence). The CDR3 DNA is TGCAGTGCTATTGTGGGAGGCCGCAATGAGCAGTTCTTC. Translation: CSAIVGGRNEQFF.

On this clonotype itself: A read error may be the cause here, since a much bigger clone is one base away. The chain uses TRBV14 and TRBJ2-7; tentative D call: TRBD2 (5 bases). CDR1 and CDR2 (germline): SGHDN, FVKESK. The CDR3 contains 12 residues. CDR3 sequence: CASGQGGYEQYF. The CDR3 DNA follows: TGTGCCAGCGGCCAAGGCGGGTACGAGCAGTACTTC.

A single count supports this clonotype. It is likely a read error, because the conserved phenylalanine at the end of the CDR3 is missing. The chain has TRBV13 and TRBJ2-7; D may be TRBD1 or TRBD2 (5 bases each). The CDR3 has 12 amino acids. The V gene's germline CDR1 is PRHDT and CDR2 FYEKMQ (reference sequence). V was pared by 4 bases and J by 10 bases, with 14 bases between. The CDR3 is CASSSRDGAQYS. DNA of the CDR3: TGTGCCAGCAGCTCCCGGGACGGGGCCCAGTACTCC.

This clonotype was detected ten times or more. The J gene is TRBJ2-1, the V gene TRBV11-1, with D uncertain. CDR1 and CDR2 (germline): SGHAT, FQDESV (reference sequence). The CDR3 spans 15 residues. V was trimmed by 0 bases and J by 2 bases, leaving 8 bases between them. The CDR3 sequence: CASSLAGFTYNEQFF. CDR3 in DNA: TGTGCCAGCAGCTTAGCTGGGTTCACCTACAATGAGCAGTTCTTC.

This clonotype was counted a few times. The chain links TRBV19 to TRBJ2-1; 11 nucleotides line up with TRBD2. CDR1 and CDR2 (germline): LNHDA, SQIVND (reference sequence). This CDR3 contains 19 residues. The junction had 12 bases not matched to a gene; V was cut back by 2 bases and J by 3 bases. CDR3 in DNA: TGTGCCAGTAGTATATTCGAGGGGACTAGCGGAGACTTCTACAATGAGCAGTTCTTC. Translating it yields CASSIFEGTSGDFYNEQFF.

A word on this clonotype: One end of the junction does not line up with germline, which may come from a read error. The chain is built from TRBV10-3 and TRBJ2-2; TRBD2 aligns across 8 bases. Germline V CDR1 and CDR2: ENHRY, SYGVKD. The CDR3 covers 15 residues. The CDR3 sequence: CAIQGTAGGPGELVF. CDR3 DNA: TGTGCCATCCAGGGGACCGCGGGAGGACCTGGGGAGCTGGTTTTT.

Comments on this clonotype: A much larger clone lies one base from this, so it may be a read error. Likely a read error: the CDR3 ends without its conserved phenylalanine or tryptophan. The V call is TRBV7-9, the J call TRBJ2-5; D call uncertain. This CDR3 has 12 residues. From germline, CDR1 is SEHNR and CDR2 FQNEAQ (reference sequence). The V end lost 4 bases, the J end lost 5 bases, and 8 bases lay between the germline ends. The DNA of the CDR3 is TGTGCCAGCAGCTATATGGGCGAGACCCAGTACCTC. This encodes CASSYMGETQYL.

In this sample, this clonotype turned up many times. The chain links TRBV7-2 to TRBJ2-1, with D possibly TRBD2 on 5 matching bases. The ends were cut back, 5 bases at V and 6 bases at J, with 11 bases in the middle. The CDR3 consists of 13 residues. Per the germline V gene, CDR1 is SGHTA and CDR2 is FQGNSA. CDR3 in DNA: TGTGCCAGCAGCACGGACTGGCCCAATGAGCAGTTCTTC. Amino acid sequence: CASSTDWPNEQFF.

This clonotype was counted at least ten times. V gene TRBV16 combines with J gene TRBJ2-7, with no clear D. The germline gives CDR1 KGHSY, CDR2 FQNENV. Between the trimmed V and J ends, which lost 0 bases and 5 bases, there was a span of 11 bases. CDR3 size: 14 residues. The CDR3 region has the DNA TGTGCCAGCAGCCAATCCCCCCGTAGTGACGAGCAGTACTTC. This encodes CASSQSPRSDEQYF. The full variable domain, rest sourced from reference TRBV16 and TRBJ2-7, is GEEVAQTPKHLVRGEGQKAKLYCAPIKGHSYVFWYQQVLKNEFKFLISFQNENVFDETGMPKERFSAKCLPNSPCSLEIQATKLEDSAVYFCASSQSPRSDEQYFGPGTRLTVT.

This clonotype was detected many times. The V and J genes are TRBV6-5 and TRBJ2-5, with unresolved D. This CDR3 has 15 amino acids. Germline V lookup: CDR1 MNHEY, CDR2 SVGAGI. V was pared by 0 bases and J by 0 bases, with 8 bases between. DNA for the CDR3: TGTGCCAGCAGTTACTCGGGAAACGACCAAGAGACCCAGTACTTC. Its translation is CASSYSGNDQETQYF.